A single T cell receptor (beta chain) is shown here with its context. Its cognate antigen is unknown. Use of 60 Vbeta and 13 Jbeta primers characterized the PCR. Sequencing was performed with immunoSEQ multiplex PCR; in TCRdb, only in-frame clones are kept and a portion is missing. The top ten hold over 5% of the sample, which has 150,000 to 170,000 clones, around 82% seen once. This record comes from a study of cytomegalovirus exposure and HLA in healthy donors. Per the germline V gene, CDR1 is MNHEY and CDR2 is SMNVEV (reference sequence). V shed 4 bases, J shed 2 bases, and the junction held 15 bases outside the gene matches. There are 19 residues in the CDR3. Sampled while nominally healthy, donors likely had unrecorded immune exposures. Regarding the study as a whole: An analysis was carried out at a later point. It showed that HLA-associated TCR beta chains were more clonally expanded than equally common non-associated chains.

This TCR derives from a woman aged 40-49 years in good health and CMV-seropositive. The sample comprised PBMCs. V gene TRBV27 combines with J gene TRBJ2-1; 9 bases are a match to TRBD2. CDR3 sequence reads: CASSSGPGTSRRPYNEQFF. The CDR3 coding sequence is TGTGCCAGCAGTTCAGGACCCGGGACTAGCAGGCGGCCCTACAATGAGCAGTTCTTC.